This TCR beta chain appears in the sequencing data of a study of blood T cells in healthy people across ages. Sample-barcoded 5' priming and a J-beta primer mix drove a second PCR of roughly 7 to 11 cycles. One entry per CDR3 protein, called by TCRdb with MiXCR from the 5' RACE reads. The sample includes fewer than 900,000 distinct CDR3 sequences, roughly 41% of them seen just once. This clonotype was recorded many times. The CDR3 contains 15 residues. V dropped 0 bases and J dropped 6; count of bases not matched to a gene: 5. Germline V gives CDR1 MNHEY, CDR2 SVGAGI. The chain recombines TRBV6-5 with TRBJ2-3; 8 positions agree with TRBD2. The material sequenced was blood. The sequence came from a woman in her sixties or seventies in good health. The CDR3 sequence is CASSYSSSGPDTQYF. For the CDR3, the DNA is TGTGCCAGCAGTTACTCGTCTAGCGGGCCGGATACGCAGTATTTT.